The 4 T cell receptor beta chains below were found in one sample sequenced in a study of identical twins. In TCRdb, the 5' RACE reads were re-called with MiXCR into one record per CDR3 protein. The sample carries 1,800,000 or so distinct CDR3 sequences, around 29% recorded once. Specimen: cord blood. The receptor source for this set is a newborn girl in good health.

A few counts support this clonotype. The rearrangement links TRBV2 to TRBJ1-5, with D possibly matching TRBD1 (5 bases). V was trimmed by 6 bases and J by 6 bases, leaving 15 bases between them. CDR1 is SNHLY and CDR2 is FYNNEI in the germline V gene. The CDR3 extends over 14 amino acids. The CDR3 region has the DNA TGTGCCAGCAGGGGCCCCGGGGCAGGTCAGCCCCAGCATTTT. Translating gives CASRGPGAGQPQHF.

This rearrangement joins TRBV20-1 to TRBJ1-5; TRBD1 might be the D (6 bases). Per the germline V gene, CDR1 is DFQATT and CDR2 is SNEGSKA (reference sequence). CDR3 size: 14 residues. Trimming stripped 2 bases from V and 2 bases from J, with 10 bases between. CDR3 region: CSARTGRGNQPQHF. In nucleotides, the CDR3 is TGCAGTGCTAGAACAGGGAGGGGCAATCAGCCCCAGCATTTT.

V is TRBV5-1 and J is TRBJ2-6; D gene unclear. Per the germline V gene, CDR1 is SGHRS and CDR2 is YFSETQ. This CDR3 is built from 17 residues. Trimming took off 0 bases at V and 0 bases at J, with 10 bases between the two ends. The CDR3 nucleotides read TGCGCCAGCAGCTTGGTCCAGGTTCGCTCTGGGGCCAACGTCCTGACTTTC. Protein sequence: CASSLVQVRSGANVLTF.

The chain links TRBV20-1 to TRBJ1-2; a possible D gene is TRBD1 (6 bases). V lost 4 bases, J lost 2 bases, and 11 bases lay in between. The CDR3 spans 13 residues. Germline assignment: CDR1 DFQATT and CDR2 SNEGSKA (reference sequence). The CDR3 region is CSAISQGNYGYTF. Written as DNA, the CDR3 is TGCAGTGCTATTTCACAGGGAAACTATGGCTACACCTTC.